The 26 T cell receptor beta chains listed next were all sequenced from one sample in a study of immune reconstitution after stem cell transplant in scleroderma. TCRdb re-called the RT-PCR reads with MiXCR, one entry per CDR3 protein. The sample shows fewer than 2,500 distinct CDR3 sequences, around an eighth of them seen only once. The specimen was collected before or after autologous hematopoietic stem cell transplantation (not recorded which). These TCRs come from a female donor with systemic sclerosis.

This clonotype is labeled medium-sized. The V and J genes are TRBV29-1 and TRBJ2-1; TRBD1 might be the D (5 bases). V was cut by 6 bases and J by 0 bases, with 6 bases left in between. There are 12 residues in the CDR3. Germline V gene lookup returns CDR1 SQVTM and CDR2 ANQGSEA. In DNA, the CDR3 is TGCAGCGTGGACAACTCCTACAATGAGCAGTTCTTC. Translated, it gives CSVDNSYNEQFF.

By sample fraction, this clonotype is medium-sized (0.01 to 0.1%). The germline gene is not matched at one end of the junction; a read error may be the cause. J is TRBJ2-1 and V is TRBV6-2 or TRBV6-3, with TRBD2 matching over 10 bases. Germline CDR1 and CDR2: MNHEY and SVGEGT. The CDR3 spans 17 residues. The CDR3 spells CASSRPSSSSGGSLGLF. CDR3 nucleotides: TGTGCCAGCAGTCGTCCCTCAAGTAGTAGCGGGGGGTCCCTGGGGCTCTTC.

In its sample, this clonotype is medium-sized (0.01 to 0.1%). The V gene is TRBV2, the J gene TRBJ2-7; 7 nucleotides match TRBD1. The germline CDR1 and CDR2 sequences are SNHLY and FYNNEI. With 2 bases clipped from V and 0 bases from J, the junction kept 4 bases outside the gene matches. The CDR3 covers 15 residues. CDR3 loop: CASSERRGYSYEQYF. CDR3 nucleotide sequence: TGTGCCAGCAGTGAACGCAGGGGGTACTCCTACGAGCAGTACTTC.

This clonotype was detected only a few times. This CDR3 reads CASRTGTGVGTEAFF. The DNA of the CDR3 is TGCGCCAGCAGAACCGGGACAGGGGTCGGCACTGAAGCTTTCTTT. J is TRBJ1-1 and V is TRBV4-3; 10 nucleotides line up with TRBD1. Germline loops: CDR1 LGHNA, CDR2 YSLEER. CDR3 length: 15 amino acids. Losses at the gene ends were 6 bases for V and 4 bases for J; bases not matched to a gene: 8.

By share, this clonotype counts as large. At one end the junction does not follow the germline gene, possibly because of a read error. The V call is TRBV20-1, the J call TRBJ1-4; the D is unclear. CDR3 length: 13 amino acids. Germline V gene lookup returns CDR1 DFQATT and CDR2 SNEGSKA (reference sequence). DNA of the CDR3: TGCAGCGCTAGAGGCGTGGAGGATGAAAAACTGTTTTTT. Encoded protein: CSARGVEDEKLFF.

This clonotype has more than one count but fewer than ten. This sequence joins TRBV27 and TRBJ1-5, with TRBD1 matching 9 bases. The germline gives CDR1 MNHEY, CDR2 SMNVEV (reference sequence). This CDR3 spans 17 amino acids. V was clipped by 5 bases and J by 1 base; unmatched bases: 9. The CDR3 DNA follows: TGTGCCAGCAGTCCCCGGACAGGGGTTATAAGCAATCAGCCCCAGCATTTT. Translated, it gives CASSPRTGVISNQPQHF.

This clonotype is medium-sized (0.01 to 0.1%) in the sample. CDR3 region: CASSESDINTEAFF. CDR3 nucleotides: TGCGCCAGCAGTGAGTCAGACATCAACACTGAAGCTTTCTTT. This sequence joins TRBV10-2 and TRBJ1-1; D unclear. Germline CDR1 reads WSHSY; CDR2 reads SAAADI. The CDR3 has 14 amino acids. V dropped 0 bases and J dropped 2 bases, with 7 bases sitting between them.

This clonotype was observed many times. This rearrangement joins TRBV18 to TRBJ1-2; no definite D call. This CDR3 comprises 14 residues. Germline V gene data show CDR1 as KGHSH and CDR2 as LQKENI. Trimming removed 2 bases at V and 6 bases at J, with 13 bases between. The CDR3 protein is CASSPRPQLNGYTF. DNA of the CDR3: TGTGCCAGCTCACCAAGACCACAGTTAAATGGCTACACCTTC.

Judged by abundance, this clonotype is large. This chain connects TRBV19 to TRBJ2-1; 9 bases are a match to TRBD1. CDR1 and CDR2 from the germline V gene are LNHDA and SQIVND (reference sequence). V gave up 9 bases and J gave up 2 bases; unmatched junction bases: 2. CDR3 length equals 13 residues. The CDR3 sequence: CASRTGAYNEQFF. The CDR3 DNA is TGTGCCAGCAGGACAGGGGCCTACAATGAGCAGTTCTTC.

This clonotype is classed as medium-sized (0.01 to 0.1%). This chain's CDR3 is CASSQEWYGSYEQYF. The CDR3 region has the DNA TGCGCCAGCAGCCAAGAGTGGTACGGCTCCTACGAGCAGTACTTC. The chain recombines TRBV4-3 with TRBJ2-7, with D unclear. The CDR3 is 15 amino acids. CDR1 and CDR2 (germline): LGHNA, YSLEER. Trimming stripped 0 bases from V and 0 bases from J, with 9 bases between.

By share, this clonotype ranks as medium-sized. V usage is TRBV20-1 and J usage is TRBJ1-2; D is unclear. The length of the CDR3 is 12 residues. V shed 3 bases and J shed 1 base, with 6 bases lying between them. The V gene's germline CDR1 is DFQATT and CDR2 SNEGSKA (reference sequence). CDR3 loop: CSASRYNYGYTF. The CDR3 region has the DNA TGCAGTGCTAGCAGATATAACTATGGCTACACCTTC.

The rearrangement joins TRBV5-4 to TRBJ2-3; 9 bases align to TRBD1. This CDR3 has 11 amino acids. With V trimmed by 4 bases and J by 9 bases, 0 bases remained unmatched. Germline V CDR1 and CDR2: SGHNT, YYREEE (reference sequence). CDR3 DNA: TGTGCCAGCAGCGGGACAGGGACGCAGTATTTT. Its translation: CASSGTGTQYF. Full variable domain (rest looked up from reference TRBV5-4 and TRBJ2-3): ETGVTQSPTHLIKTRGQQVTLRCSSQSGHNTVSWYQQALGQGPQFIFQYYREEENGRGNFPPRFSGLQFPNYSSELNVNALELDDSALYLCASSGTGTQYFGPGTRLTVL.

This clonotype is medium-sized within its sample. The chain uses TRBV6-6 and TRBJ2-3; the match to TRBD2 covers 8 bases. CDR3 length equals 12 residues. Germline values: CDR1 MNHNY, CDR2 SVGAGI (reference sequence). V lost 5 bases to trimming and J lost 5 bases; unmatched junction nucleotides: 0. CDR3: CASSLAGDTQYF. The CDR3 nucleotides are TGTGCCAGCAGTCTAGCGGGAGATACGCAGTATTTT.

The sample holds a few counts of this clonotype. V and J are TRBV7-2 and TRBJ2-7; the D is unclear. There are 12 residues in the CDR3. V was pared by 5 bases and J by 2 bases, with 7 bases between. The germline CDR1 and CDR2 sequences are SGHTA and FQGNSA. This chain's CDR3 is CASSLSAYEQYF. The CDR3 region has the DNA TGTGCCAGCAGCCTCTCCGCCTACGAGCAGTACTTC.

This clonotype is medium-sized (0.01 to 0.1%). This chain connects TRBV7-2 to TRBJ1-5, with a tentative D call TRBD1 (5 bases). Trimming left V 4 bases short and J 2 bases short, with 15 bases between. Germline V gene data show CDR1 as SGHTA and CDR2 as FQGNSA. The CDR3 is 16 amino acids. The CDR3 DNA sequence: TGTGCCAGCAGCTCCTACGGGGGATCGGGCAATCAGCCCCAGCATTTT. It yields the protein CASSSYGGSGNQPQHF.

V and J are TRBV5-1 and TRBJ1-1, with 8 positions matching TRBD1. The trim removed 1 base at V and 1 base at J, leaving 6 bases unmatched. The CDR3 loop spans 16 amino acids. Germline V gene sequence: CDR1 SGHRS, CDR2 YFSETQ. This CDR3 reads CASSLTTTGGNTEAFF. CDR3 DNA sequence: TGCGCCAGCAGCTTGACCACCACAGGGGGGAACACTGAAGCTTTCTTT. The entire variable domain, with the rest obtained from reference TRBV5-1 and TRBJ1-1, is as follows: KAGVTQTPRYLIKTRGQQVTLSCSPISGHRSVSWYQQTPGQGLQFLFEYFSETQRNKGNFPGRFSGRQFSNSRSEMNVSTLELGDSALYLCASSLTTTGGNTEAFFGQGTRLTVV.

DNA of the CDR3: TGTGCCAGCAGCAATTTGTCCCAGCATTTT. The encoded protein is CASSNLSQHF. The V gene is TRBV21-1, the J gene TRBJ1-5. TRBV21-1 is an annotated pseudogene. This CDR3 spans 10 amino acids.

The sample holds a few counts of this clonotype. This chain joins TRBV7-9 and TRBJ1-1, with unresolved D. Per germline, CDR1 SEHNR and CDR2 FQNEAQ (reference sequence). V lost 3 bases and J lost 3, with 5 bases in between. CDR3 length equals 12 residues. The DNA of the CDR3 is TGTGCCAGCAGCTTCGGATACACTGAAGCTTTCTTT. Translation: CASSFGYTEAFF.

In its sample, this clonotype was seen a few times. In DNA form, the CDR3 reads TGTGCCACCACTTGGAGCACTGAAGCTTTCTTT. This sequence encodes CATTWSTEAFF. The V gene is TRBV6-2 or TRBV6-3, the J gene TRBJ1-1; D is ambiguous. V was pared by 10 bases and J by 4 bases, with 10 bases between. CDR1 is MNHEY, CDR2 SVGEGT, per germline. The CDR3 has 11 amino acids.

This clonotype was found a few times. This may come from a read error, since a much larger clone is one base off. The chain is built from TRBV29-1 and TRBJ1-2; no definite D call. V was pared by 6 bases and J by 8 bases, with 16 bases between. CDR1 and CDR2 (germline): SQVTM, ANQGSEA. The CDR3 contains 12 residues. CDR3 DNA sequence: TGCAGCGTCAGGTCGGGGAATCGGGGCTACACCTTC. It encodes CSVRSGNRGYTF.

This clonotype was picked up many times. The chain links TRBV7-2 to TRBJ1-5; TRBD1 might be the D (5 bases). The CDR3 loop spans 16 amino acids. Per the germline V gene, CDR1 is SGHTA and CDR2 is FQGNSA. V was clipped by 1 base and J by 2 bases, with 12 bases between them. The CDR3 sequence is CASSLDAGVGNQPQHF. The CDR3 DNA follows: TGTGCCAGCAGCTTAGATGCGGGGGTTGGCAATCAGCCCCAGCATTTT.

This clonotype rates as medium-sized. The genes are TRBV5-1 and TRBJ2-1; a possible D gene is TRBD1 (6 bases). Germline V gene data show CDR1 as SGHRS and CDR2 as YFSETQ. The CDR3 runs 13 residues. The ends were cut back, 6 bases at V and 10 bases at J, with 17 bases in the middle. The CDR3 nucleotides are TGCGCCAGCACCCAAACGACAGGCTTAGAGCAGTTCTTC. Residues: CASTQTTGLEQFF.

By sample fraction, this clonotype is medium-sized. CDR3 DNA: TGCAGTGCTAGAGATCCAGGCAGGGGCTACGAGCAGTACTTC. As protein: CSARDPGRGYEQYF. The chain employs TRBV20-1 and TRBJ2-7, with D maybe TRBD1 (6 bases). Trimming stripped 0 bases from V and 3 bases from J, with 12 bases between. Germline values: CDR1 DFQATT, CDR2 SNEGSKA (reference sequence). The CDR3 consists of 14 residues.

This clonotype rates as medium-sized. The V and J genes are TRBV2 and TRBJ1-2; 7 nucleotides agree with TRBD1. V trimming: 1 base; J trimming: 4 bases; junction bases outside the gene matches: 3. The CDR3 length is 14 residues. Germline V gene sequence: CDR1 SNHLY, CDR2 FYNNEI. The CDR3 DNA reads as TGTGCCAGCAGTGAAGTAGGGGGCGCCTATGGCTACACCTTC. Its protein is CASSEVGGAYGYTF.

This clonotype was counted a few times. An end of the junction does not agree with germline; a read error may underlie this. The gene calls are TRBV20-1 and TRBJ2-3; no clear D gene. Per the germline V gene, CDR1 is DFQATT and CDR2 is SNEGSKA (reference sequence). The CDR3 length is 12 residues. The CDR3 protein is CSARALTDMQYF. Here the CDR3 DNA reads TGCAGTGCTAGAGCCCTCACAGATATGCAGTATTTT.

This clonotype counts as medium-sized. The rearrangement joins TRBV5-6 to TRBJ1-1; D unresolved. CDR3 size: 13 residues. Per germline, CDR1 SGHDT and CDR2 YYEEEE. The V end lost 4 bases, the J end lost 4 bases, and 11 bases lay between the germline ends. The CDR3 protein is CASSPSTGTEAFF. The CDR3, as DNA: TGTGCCAGCAGCCCTTCGACGGGCACTGAAGCTTTCTTT.